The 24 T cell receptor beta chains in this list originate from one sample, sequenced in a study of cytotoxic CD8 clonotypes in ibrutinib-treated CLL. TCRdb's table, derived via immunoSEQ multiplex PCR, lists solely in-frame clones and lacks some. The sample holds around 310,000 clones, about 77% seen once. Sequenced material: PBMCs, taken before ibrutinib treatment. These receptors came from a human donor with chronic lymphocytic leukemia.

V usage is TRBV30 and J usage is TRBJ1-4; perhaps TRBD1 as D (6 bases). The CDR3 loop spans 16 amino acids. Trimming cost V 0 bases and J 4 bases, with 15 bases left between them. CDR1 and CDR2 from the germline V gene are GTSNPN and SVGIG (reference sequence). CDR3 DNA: TGTGCCTGGAGTGTTATACGGAGGGGGGGTAATGAAAAACTGTTTTTT. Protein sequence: CAWSVIRRGGNEKLFF.

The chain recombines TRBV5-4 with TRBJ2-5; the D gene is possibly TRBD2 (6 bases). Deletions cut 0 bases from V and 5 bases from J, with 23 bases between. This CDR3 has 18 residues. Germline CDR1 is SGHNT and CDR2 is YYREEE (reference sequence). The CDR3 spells CASSLDPALGGARETQYF. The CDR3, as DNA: TGTGCCAGCAGCTTGGACCCCGCCTTGGGGGGAGCTCGGGAGACCCAGTACTTC.

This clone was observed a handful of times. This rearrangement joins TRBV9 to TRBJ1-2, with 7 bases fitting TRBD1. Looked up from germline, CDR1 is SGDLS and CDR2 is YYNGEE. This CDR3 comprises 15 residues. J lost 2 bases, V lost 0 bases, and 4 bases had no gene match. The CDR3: CASSVERDRNYGYTF. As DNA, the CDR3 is TGTGCCAGCAGCGTAGAAAGGGACAGAAACTATGGCTACACCTTC.

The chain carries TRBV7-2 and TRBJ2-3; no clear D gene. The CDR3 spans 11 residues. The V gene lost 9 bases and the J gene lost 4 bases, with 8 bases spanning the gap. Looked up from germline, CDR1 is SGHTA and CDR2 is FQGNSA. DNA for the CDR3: TGTGCCAGTAAGGCTGCAGATACGCAGTATTTT. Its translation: CASKAADTQYF.

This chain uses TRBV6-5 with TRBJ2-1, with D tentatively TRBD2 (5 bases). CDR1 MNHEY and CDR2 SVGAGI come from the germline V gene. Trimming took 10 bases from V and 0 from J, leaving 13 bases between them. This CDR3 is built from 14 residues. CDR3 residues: CATTRGSSYNEQFF. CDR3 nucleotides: TGTGCCACCACGCGAGGGAGCTCCTACAATGAGCAGTTCTTC.

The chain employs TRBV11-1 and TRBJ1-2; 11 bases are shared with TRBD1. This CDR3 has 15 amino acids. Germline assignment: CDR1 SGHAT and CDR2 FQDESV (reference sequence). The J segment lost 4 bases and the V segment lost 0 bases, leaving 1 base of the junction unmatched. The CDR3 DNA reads TGTGCCAGCAGCTTAGCCGGACAGGGGGCCTATGGCTACACCTTC. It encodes CASSLAGQGAYGYTF.

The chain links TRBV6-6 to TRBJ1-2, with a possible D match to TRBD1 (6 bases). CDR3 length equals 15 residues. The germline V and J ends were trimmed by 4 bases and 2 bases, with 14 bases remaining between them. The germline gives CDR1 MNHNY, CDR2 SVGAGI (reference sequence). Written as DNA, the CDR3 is TGTGCCAGCAGTTGGCCAGGGGTCGGAAACTATGGCTACACCTTC. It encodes CASSWPGVGNYGYTF.

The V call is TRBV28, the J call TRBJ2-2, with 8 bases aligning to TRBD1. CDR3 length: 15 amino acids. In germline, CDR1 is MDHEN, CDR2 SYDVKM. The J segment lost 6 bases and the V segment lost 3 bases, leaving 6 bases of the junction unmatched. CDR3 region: CASSFGDRGAGELFF. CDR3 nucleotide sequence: TGTGCCAGCAGTTTCGGTGACAGGGGCGCCGGGGAGCTGTTTTTT.

The CDR3 coding sequence is TGCGCCAGCAGCCTAGGGCTAGCGGGAGCTGATACGCAGTATTTT. Its protein is CASSLGLAGADTQYF. This chain uses TRBV5-1 with TRBJ2-3; TRBD2 aligns across 10 bases. CDR3 size: 15 residues. The ends lost 4 bases at V and 6 bases at J; junction bases unmatched: 8. In germline, CDR1 is SGHRS, CDR2 YFSETQ.

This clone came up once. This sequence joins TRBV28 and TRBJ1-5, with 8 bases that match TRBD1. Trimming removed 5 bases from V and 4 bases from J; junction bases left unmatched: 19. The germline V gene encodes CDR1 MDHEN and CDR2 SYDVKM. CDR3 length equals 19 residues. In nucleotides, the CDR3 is TGTGCCAGCAGTGTCCCTGCCTGGCAGGGGGCGACAAGAAATCAGCCCCAGCATTTT. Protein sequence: CASSVPAWQGATRNQPQHF.

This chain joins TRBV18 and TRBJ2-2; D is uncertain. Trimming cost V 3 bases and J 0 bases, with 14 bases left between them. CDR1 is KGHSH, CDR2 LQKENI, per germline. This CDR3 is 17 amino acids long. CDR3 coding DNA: TGTGCCAGCTCACCTCCCGTAGGCTTCGCGAACACCGGGGAGCTGTTTTTT. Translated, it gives CASSPPVGFANTGELFF.

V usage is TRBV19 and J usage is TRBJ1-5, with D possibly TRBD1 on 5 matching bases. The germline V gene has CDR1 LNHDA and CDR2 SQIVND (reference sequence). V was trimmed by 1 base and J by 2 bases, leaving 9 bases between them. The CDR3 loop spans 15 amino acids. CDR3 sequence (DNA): TGTGCCAGTAGTATAGTTAGGGGCGGCAATCAGCCCCAGCATTTT. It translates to CASSIVRGGNQPQHF.

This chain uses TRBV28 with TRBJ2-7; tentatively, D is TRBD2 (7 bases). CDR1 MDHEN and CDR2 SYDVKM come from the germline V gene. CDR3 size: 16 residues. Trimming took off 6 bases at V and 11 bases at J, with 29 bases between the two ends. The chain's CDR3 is CASRRHIGQSLGGKYF. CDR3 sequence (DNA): TGTGCCAGCAGGCGACATATCGGACAGTCTCTCGGGGGGAAGTACTTC.

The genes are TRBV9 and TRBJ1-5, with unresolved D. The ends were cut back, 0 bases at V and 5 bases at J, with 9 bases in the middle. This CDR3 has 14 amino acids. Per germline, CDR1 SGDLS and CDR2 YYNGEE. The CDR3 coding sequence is TGTGCCAGCAGCGTAGACTCATCGGATCAGCCCCAGCATTTT. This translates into CASSVDSSDQPQHF.

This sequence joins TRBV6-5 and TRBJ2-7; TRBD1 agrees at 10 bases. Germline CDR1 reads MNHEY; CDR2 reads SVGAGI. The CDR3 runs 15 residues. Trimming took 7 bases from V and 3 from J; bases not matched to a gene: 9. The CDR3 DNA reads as TGTGCCAGCATACGGGACAGGGGAACCCACTACGAGCAGTACTTC. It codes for CASIRDRGTHYEQYF.

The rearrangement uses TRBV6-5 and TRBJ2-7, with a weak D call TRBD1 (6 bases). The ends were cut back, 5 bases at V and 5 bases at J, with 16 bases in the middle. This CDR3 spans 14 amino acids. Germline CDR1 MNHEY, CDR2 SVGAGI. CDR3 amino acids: CASSPLQGLDEQYF. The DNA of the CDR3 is TGTGCCAGCAGTCCGCTGCAGGGGCTCGACGAGCAGTACTTC.

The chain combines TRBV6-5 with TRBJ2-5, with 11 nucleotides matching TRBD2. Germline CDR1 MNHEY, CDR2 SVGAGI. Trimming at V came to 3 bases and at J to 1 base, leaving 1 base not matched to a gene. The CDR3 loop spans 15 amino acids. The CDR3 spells CASSYLAGGQETQYF. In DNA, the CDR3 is TGTGCCAGCAGTTATCTAGCGGGAGGCCAAGAGACCCAGTACTTC.

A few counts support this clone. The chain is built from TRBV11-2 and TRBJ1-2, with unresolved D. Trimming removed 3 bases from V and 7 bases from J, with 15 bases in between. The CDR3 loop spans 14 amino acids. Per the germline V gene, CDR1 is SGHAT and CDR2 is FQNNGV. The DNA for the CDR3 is TGTGCCAGCAGCTTGGATAGCGGGCAGGTTGGCTACACCTTC. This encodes CASSLDSGQVGYTF.

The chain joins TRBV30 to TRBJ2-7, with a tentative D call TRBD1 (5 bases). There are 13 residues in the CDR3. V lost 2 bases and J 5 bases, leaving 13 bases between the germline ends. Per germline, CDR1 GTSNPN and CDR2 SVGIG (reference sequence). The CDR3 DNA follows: TGTGCCTGGAGTATTGGGGCTCGGGACGAGCAGTACTTC. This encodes CAWSIGARDEQYF.

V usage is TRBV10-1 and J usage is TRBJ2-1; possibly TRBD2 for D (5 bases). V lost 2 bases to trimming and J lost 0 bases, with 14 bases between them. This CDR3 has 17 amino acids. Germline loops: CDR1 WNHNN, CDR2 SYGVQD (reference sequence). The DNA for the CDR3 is TGCGCCAGCAGTGAGACCCCGGACTCCTACTCCTACAATGAGCAGTTCTTC. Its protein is CASSETPDSYSYNEQFF.

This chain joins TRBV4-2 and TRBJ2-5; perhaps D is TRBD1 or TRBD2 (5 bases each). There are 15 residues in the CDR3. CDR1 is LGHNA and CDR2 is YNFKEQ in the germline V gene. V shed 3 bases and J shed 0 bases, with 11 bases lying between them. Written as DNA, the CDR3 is TGTGCCAGCAGCCATGATGGGACGGACCAAGAGACCCAGTACTTC. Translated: CASSHDGTDQETQYF.

The CDR3 sequence is CASSPPGLAGSHIIKNIQYF. The CDR3 DNA reads as TGTGCCAGCAGCCCCCCTGGACTAGCGGGATCGCACATCATCAAAAACATTCAGTACTTC. V is TRBV13 and J is TRBJ2-4, with 12 bases fitting TRBD2. The CDR3 runs to 20 residues. Germline CDR1 reads PRHDT; CDR2 reads FYEKMQ (reference sequence). V gave up 5 bases and J gave up 3 bases; unmatched junction bases: 17.

CDR3 loop: CASSSMGDTQYF. CDR3 bases: TGTGCCAGCAGCTCAATGGGGGATACGCAGTATTTT. This sequence joins TRBV7-3 and TRBJ2-3; D is unresolved. V lost 4 bases and J lost 6, with 8 bases in between. There are 12 residues in the CDR3. Germline V gene sequence: CDR1 SGHTA, CDR2 FQGTGA.

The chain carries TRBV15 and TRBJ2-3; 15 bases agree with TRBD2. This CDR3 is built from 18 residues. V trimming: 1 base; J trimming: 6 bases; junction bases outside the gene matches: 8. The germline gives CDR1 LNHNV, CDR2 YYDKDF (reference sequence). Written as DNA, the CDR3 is TGTGCCACCAGCAGAGTACCTAGGACTAGCGGGAGGGTTGATACGCAGTATTTT. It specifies CATSRVPRTSGRVDTQYF.